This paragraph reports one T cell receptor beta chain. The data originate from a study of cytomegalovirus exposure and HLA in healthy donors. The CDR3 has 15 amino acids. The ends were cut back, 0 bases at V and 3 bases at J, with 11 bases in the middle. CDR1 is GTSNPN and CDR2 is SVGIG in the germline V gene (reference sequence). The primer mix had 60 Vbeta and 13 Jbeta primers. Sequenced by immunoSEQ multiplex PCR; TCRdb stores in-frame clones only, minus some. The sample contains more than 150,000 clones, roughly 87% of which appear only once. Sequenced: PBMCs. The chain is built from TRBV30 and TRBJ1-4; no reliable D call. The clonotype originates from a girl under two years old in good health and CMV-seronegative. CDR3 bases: TGTGCCTGGAGTGTTGGCCCGGGAGCTAATGAAAAACTGTTTTTT. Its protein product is CAWSVGPGANEKLFF.